The 17 T cell receptor beta chains given below trace back to one sample, sequenced in a study of Graves' ophthalmopathy and Graves' hyperthyroidism. Beta-chain TCR CDR3 regions were amplified from RNA transcripts. The first-round RT-PCR employed HTBI primers together with the Qiagen OneStep RT-PCR kit. A multiplex PCR was then performed as the second round. Via MiXCR, TCRdb re-called the multiplex PCR reads, giving one row per CDR3 protein. There are about 1.1 million distinct CDR3 sequences in the sample; less than 45% occur only once, and more than 9.5% lies in the top ten. The sample comprised peripheral blood or thyroid tissue (not recorded which). These receptors all come from an adult man with Graves' hyperthyroidism.

The J gene is TRBJ2-5, the V gene TRBV29-1, with 8 bases identical to TRBD1. The junction had 7 bases not matched to a gene; V was cut back by 6 bases and J by 1 base. This CDR3 is 14 amino acids long. CDR1 is SQVTM, CDR2 ANQGSEA, per germline. CDR3 sequence: CSVYWDRPQETQYF. The CDR3 DNA reads as TGCAGCGTCTACTGGGACAGGCCCCAAGAGACCCAGTACTTC.

The rearrangement links TRBV11-2 to TRBJ2-7; weak D call: TRBD1 (5 bases). This CDR3 has 14 residues. The germline gives CDR1 SGHAT, CDR2 FQNNGV. Trimming left V 3 bases short and J 2 bases short, with 11 bases between. CDR3 sequence reads: CASSFTGAPYEQYF. As DNA, the CDR3 is TGTGCCAGCAGCTTTACAGGCGCGCCCTACGAGCAGTACTTC.

Only a few counts were recorded for this clonotype. The gene calls are TRBV6-5 and TRBJ2-7; 9 nucleotides agree with TRBD1. The germline V gene has CDR1 MNHEY and CDR2 SVGAGI. Trimming at V came to 6 bases and at J to 7 bases, leaving 13 bases not matched to a gene. CDR3 length: 15 residues. The CDR3 DNA reads TGTGCCAGCAGCAGGAACAGGGGGCGGGTGTGGGAGCAGTACTTC. Amino acid sequence: CASSRNRGRVWEQYF.

This chain uses TRBV18 with TRBJ2-5; TRBD1 matches 8 bases. CDR3 length: 15 residues. Germline V gene lookup returns CDR1 KGHSH and CDR2 LQKENI. The trim removed 3 bases at V and 2 bases at J, leaving 5 bases unmatched. Written as DNA, the CDR3 is TGTGCCAGCTCACCGGACAGGGTCTATCAAGAGACCCAGTACTTC. Residues: CASSPDRVYQETQYF.

This clonotype was observed at least ten times. V is TRBV7-2 and J is TRBJ1-1; no clear D gene. Germline assignment: CDR1 SGHTA and CDR2 FQGNSA. Trimming pared 3 bases from V and 1 base from J, leaving 9 bases between. CDR3 size: 14 residues. CDR3 region: CASSLRNKNTEAFF. CDR3 coding DNA: TGTGCCAGCAGCTTGCGGAACAAGAACACTGAAGCTTTCTTT.

This clonotype was picked up a small number of times. This sequence joins TRBV25-1 and TRBJ1-6, with D maybe TRBD1 (5 bases). Germline V lookup: CDR1 MGHDK, CDR2 SYGVNS. The CDR3 extends over 14 amino acids. Trimming stripped 4 bases from V and 4 bases from J, with 8 bases between. Written as DNA, the CDR3 is TGTGCCAGCAGTGCCCAGGGTTATAATTCACCCCTCCACTTT. As protein: CASSAQGYNSPLHF.

This clonotype was picked up many times. The chain uses TRBV12-3 or TRBV12-4 and TRBJ2-5, with D tentatively TRBD2 (5 bases). With 1 base removed from V and 5 bases from J, the gap between germline ends came to 14 bases. The CDR3 is 15 residues long. The DNA for the CDR3 is TGTGCCAGCAGTTTAGTTGACTACGCTCAGGAGACCCAGTACTTC. Translation: CASSLVDYAQETQYF.

The V and J genes are TRBV25-1 and TRBJ2-5; 8 bases are a match to TRBD1. Germline V gene sequence: CDR1 MGHDK, CDR2 SYGVNS. This CDR3 spans 15 amino acids. Losses at the gene ends were 8 bases for V and 1 base for J; bases not matched to a gene: 9. DNA for the CDR3: TGTGCCAGCGTCAGGGGGCCCGGGGGCCAAGAGACCCAGTACTTC. Protein: CASVRGPGGQETQYF.

This chain connects TRBV2 to TRBJ2-6; TRBD1 might be the D (5 bases). The CDR3 is 15 amino acids. V lost 6 bases to trimming and J lost 4 bases, with 13 bases between them. The germline CDR1 and CDR2 sequences are SNHLY and FYNNEI. The CDR3: CASRKDRSGANVLTF. The CDR3 DNA reads as TGTGCCAGCAGGAAAGACAGATCCGGGGCCAACGTCCTGACTTTC.

This clonotype turned up a few times. Because it lacks the conserved phenylalanine or tryptophan at the end, this CDR3 is likely a read error. No DNA is shown, since the ends of the CDR3 on it are uncertain; the CDR3 is the one TCRdb lists. This rearrangement joins TRBV7-2 to TRBJ2-7; the table's D call, TRBD2, was not checked against the DNA. Germline-derived CDR1 and CDR2 are SGHTA and FQGNSA. Ends included, the CDR3 has 13 residues. The chain's CDR3 is CASSLTTSGAQWL.

This clonotype was counted ten times or more. The chain has TRBV14 and TRBJ2-7; 7 positions agree with TRBD1. The CDR3 is 16 residues long. Germline loops: CDR1 SGHDN, CDR2 FVKESK. V shed 3 bases and J 0 bases; nucleotides not matched to a gene: 8. DNA for the CDR3: TGTGCCAGCAGCCAGTACAGGGGACGAAGCTCCTACGAGCAGTACTTC. This sequence encodes CASSQYRGRSSYEQYF.

V is TRBV7-2 and J is TRBJ1-6; 10 positions match TRBD1. CDR1 is SGHTA and CDR2 is FQGNSA in the germline V gene. V was pared by 5 bases and J by 9 bases, with 7 bases of the junction left unmatched. CDR3 size: 15 residues. The DNA of the CDR3 is TGTGCCAGCAGCGCGAAGACAGGGGGCAGTTCACCCCTCCACTTT. Residues: CASSAKTGGSSPLHF.

There are many counts of this clonotype. The chain carries TRBV5-5 and TRBJ2-7, with D possibly TRBD2 on 6 matching bases. Trimming pared 4 bases from V and 3 bases from J, leaving 11 bases between. The CDR3 contains 13 residues. Germline assignment: CDR1 SGHKS and CDR2 YYEKEE (reference sequence). The CDR3 region is CASSGGTFYEQYF. DNA for the CDR3: TGTGCCAGCAGCGGCGGGACCTTCTACGAGCAGTACTTC.

Points on this clonotype: A much larger clone lies a single base off, so this may be a read error. The chain combines TRBV28 with TRBJ1-2, with D uncertain. The CDR3 contains 12 residues. Germline CDR1 and CDR2: MDHEN and SYDVKM. This CDR3 is CAGSPSLYGYTF. CDR3 DNA: TGTGCCGGCAGTCCCTCACTCTATGGCTACACCTTC.

The J gene is TRBJ2-6, the V gene TRBV11-2; no definite D call. Trimming left V 7 bases short and J 4 bases short, with 5 bases between. The CDR3 is made up of 12 amino acids. Germline loops: CDR1 SGHAT, CDR2 FQNNGV. The CDR3 bases are TGTGCCAGCAAGCTAGGGGCCAACGTCCTGACTTTC. The encoded protein is CASKLGANVLTF.

This sequence joins TRBV3-1 and TRBJ2-7; 9 bases align to TRBD1. CDR1 is LGHDT, CDR2 YNNKEL, per germline (reference sequence). After removal of 0 bases from V and 1 base from J, the junction contained 4 bases not matched to a gene. The CDR3 loop spans 16 amino acids. The CDR3 reads CASSQDPGQGSYEQYF. The DNA of the CDR3 is TGTGCCAGCAGCCAAGACCCGGGACAGGGTTCCTACGAGCAGTACTTC.

This clonotype has just a few counts. The rearrangement uses TRBV6-5 and TRBJ1-5; 7 nucleotides match TRBD1. From germline, CDR1 is MNHEY and CDR2 SVGAGI. Trimming cost V 7 bases and J 6 bases; bases outside gene matches: 6. The CDR3 extends over 13 amino acids. The CDR3 loop reads CASMRQGSQPQHF. The DNA for the CDR3 is TGTGCCAGCATGCGACAGGGTAGTCAGCCCCAGCATTTT.